This TCR beta chain was sequenced for a study of shared clonotypes between healthy human individuals. In the study overall: Donors were a couple of women and a few men aged 18 to 49.

The study used 80 million to 100 million PBMCs per unsorted sample for genomic DNA. The authors ran unsorted PBMC replicate PCRs on about 320 ng DNA, around 27,000 T cell genomes. Scientists sequenced DNA from unsorted PBMC on ten immunoSEQ deep assay plates. Sequencing was performed with immunoSEQ multiplex PCR; in TCRdb, only in-frame clones are kept and a portion is missing. The data show about 510,000 clones, about three quarters seen once. Germline assignment: CDR1 MDHEN and CDR2 SYDVKM. V gave up 5 bases and J gave up 4 bases; unmatched junction bases: 17. The CDR3 sequence is 21 residues long. The sequenced sample consisted of PBMCs. V is TRBV28 and J is TRBJ2-2, with 15 bases fitting TRBD2. This sequence originates from a woman between 40 and 50 years old in good health. Some clones in this sample may be carry-over from other donors' samples. The DNA of the CDR3 is TGTGCCAGCAGTCCCTTGTGGGGACTAGCGGGAGGCCCCGAGGGCACCGGGGAGCTGTTTTTT. Translated: CASSPLWGLAGGPEGTGELFF.